This TCR beta chain was sequenced during a study of T-cell memory formation after mild COVID-19. Across the study: Most TCR clusters belonged to a single donor. Study-level results: Contracting clones from day 15 to 85 had balanced CD4/CD8; later expanders favoured CD4+.

TCRdb fed the 5' RACE reads into MiXCR, producing one record per CDR3 protein. The sample gives almost 550,000 distinct CDR3 sequences, around 21% of which show up once; about an eighth is in the top ten. This clonotype was seen a few times. As yet, its antigen is unknown. The sequenced sample consisted of PBMCs or a T cell subset sorted from them (not recorded which). This sequence was found in an adult woman who had mild COVID-19 (a few samples of this study predate the infection). Cell type and time point are not known.

The CDR3 DNA reads TGTGCCAGCAGTTGGGGACAGGGAAGATTGAACACTGAAGCTTTCTTT. This gives the protein CASSWGQGRLNTEAFF. V usage is TRBV27 and J usage is TRBJ1-1; TRBD1 matches at 9 bases. Germline V CDR1 and CDR2: MNHEY, SMNVEV (reference sequence). CDR3 size: 16 residues. V was clipped by 4 bases and J by 0 bases; unmatched bases: 6.